This TCR beta chain was sequenced during a study of blood T cell repertoires in COVID-19. Study context: Material from acute and convalescent COVID-19 was sourced from the United States, Italy and Spain. In each case, the material was cDNA or gDNA derived from T cells, B-cell-depleted T cells, or PBMCs.

Per the original methods: Nucleated cell number was recorded as an estimate derived from reference gene primer amplification. Only in-frame clones appear in the TCRdb table, and some are missing; sequencing was by immunoSEQ multiplex PCR. D and trimming were read from the DNA, whereas the V and J calls and clone size are those reported in that table. Among under 300,000 clones listed, 83% were seen once. Per germline, CDR1 LGHDT and CDR2 YNNKEL (reference sequence). V was clipped by 3 bases and J by 0 bases, with 12 bases between them. CDR3 size: 16 residues. The V and J genes are TRBV3-1 (or the pseudogene TRBV3-2) and TRBJ2-4, with D possibly matching TRBD1 (6 bases). The sequenced sample consisted of peripheral blood. The source is a man older than 75 with acute or convalescent COVID-19. The CDR3 protein is CASSQTGTLAKNIQYF. The CDR3 bases are TGTGCCAGCAGCCAGACAGGAACTCTAGCCAAAAACATTCAGTACTTC.